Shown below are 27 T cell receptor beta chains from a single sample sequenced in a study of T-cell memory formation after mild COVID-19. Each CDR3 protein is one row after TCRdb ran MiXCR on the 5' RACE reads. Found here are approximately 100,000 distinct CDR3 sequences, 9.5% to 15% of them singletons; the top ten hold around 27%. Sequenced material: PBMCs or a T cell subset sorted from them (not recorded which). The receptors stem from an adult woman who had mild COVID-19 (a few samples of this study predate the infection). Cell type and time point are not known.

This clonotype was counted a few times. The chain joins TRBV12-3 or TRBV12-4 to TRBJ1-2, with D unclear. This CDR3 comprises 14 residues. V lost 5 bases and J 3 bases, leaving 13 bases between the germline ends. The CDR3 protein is CASSPLYTYYGYTF. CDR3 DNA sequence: TGTGCCAGCAGTCCGCTTTATACCTACTATGGCTACACCTTC.

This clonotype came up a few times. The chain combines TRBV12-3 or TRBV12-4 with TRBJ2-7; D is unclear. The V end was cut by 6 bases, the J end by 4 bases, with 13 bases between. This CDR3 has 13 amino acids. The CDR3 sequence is CASSSTRYYEQYF. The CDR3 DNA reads TGTGCCAGCAGCTCCACGCGGTATTACGAGCAGTACTTC.

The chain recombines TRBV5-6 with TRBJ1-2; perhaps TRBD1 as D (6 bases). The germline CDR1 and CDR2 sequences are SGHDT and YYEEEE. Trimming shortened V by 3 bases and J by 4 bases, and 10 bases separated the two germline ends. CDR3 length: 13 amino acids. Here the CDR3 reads CASSSQGSYGYTF. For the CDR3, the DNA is TGTGCCAGCAGCTCCCAGGGGTCCTATGGCTACACCTTC.

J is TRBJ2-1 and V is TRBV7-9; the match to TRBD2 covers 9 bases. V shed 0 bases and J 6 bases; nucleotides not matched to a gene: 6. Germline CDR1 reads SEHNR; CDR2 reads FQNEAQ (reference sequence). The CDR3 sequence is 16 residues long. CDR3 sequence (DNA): TGTGCCAGCAGCTTAGCGTTAGCGGGAGTTCTCAATGAGCAGTTCTTC. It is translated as CASSLALAGVLNEQFF.

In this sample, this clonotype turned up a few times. The CDR3 sequence: CASSSPGQGRPGELFF. The CDR3 DNA follows: TGTGCCAGCAGTAGCCCGGGGCAGGGGCGCCCCGGGGAGCTGTTTTTT. V usage is TRBV7-6 and J usage is TRBJ2-2; tentative D call: TRBD1 (6 bases). Germline V gene sequence: CDR1 SGHVS, CDR2 FNYEAQ. This CDR3 is 16 amino acids long. Trimming stripped 6 bases from V and 6 bases from J, with 20 bases between.

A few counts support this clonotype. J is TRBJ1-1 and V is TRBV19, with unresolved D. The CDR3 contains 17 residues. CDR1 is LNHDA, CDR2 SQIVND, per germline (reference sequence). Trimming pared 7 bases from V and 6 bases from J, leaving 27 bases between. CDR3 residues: CASTDLTPNGGVAEAFF. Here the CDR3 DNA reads TGTGCCAGTACCGATCTCACTCCTAACGGTGGGGTGGCTGAAGCTTTCTTT.

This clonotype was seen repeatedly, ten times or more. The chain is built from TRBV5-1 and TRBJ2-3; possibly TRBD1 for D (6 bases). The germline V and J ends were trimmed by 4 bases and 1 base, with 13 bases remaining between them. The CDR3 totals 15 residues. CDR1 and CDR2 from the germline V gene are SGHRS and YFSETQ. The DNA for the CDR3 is TGCGCCAGCAGCGACGCCGCAGGGGGCACAGATACGCAGTATTTT. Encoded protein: CASSDAAGGTDTQYF.

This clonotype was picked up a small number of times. CDR3 DNA: TGTGCCAGTAGTATAGGTCCAGCGGGCTCCTACGAGCAGTACTTC. Translation gives CASSIGPAGSYEQYF. V gene TRBV19 combines with J gene TRBJ2-7; possible D gene TRBD2, 6 bases. Germline values: CDR1 LNHDA, CDR2 SQIVND (reference sequence). This CDR3 spans 15 amino acids. V was shortened by 1 base and J by 0 bases, with 10 bases between the two germline ends.

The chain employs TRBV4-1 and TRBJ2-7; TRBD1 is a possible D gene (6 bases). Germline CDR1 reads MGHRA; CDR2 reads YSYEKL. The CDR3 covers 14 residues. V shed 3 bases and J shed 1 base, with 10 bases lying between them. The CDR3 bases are TGCGCCAGCAGCCATAGAACAGGGTCCTACGAGCAGTACTTC. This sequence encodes CASSHRTGSYEQYF.

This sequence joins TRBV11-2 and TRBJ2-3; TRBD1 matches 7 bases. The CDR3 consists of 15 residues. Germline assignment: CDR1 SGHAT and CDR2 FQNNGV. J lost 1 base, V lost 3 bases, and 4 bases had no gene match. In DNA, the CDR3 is TGTGCCAGCAGCTTTGCCACAGGGGGCACAGATACGCAGTATTTT. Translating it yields CASSFATGGTDTQYF.

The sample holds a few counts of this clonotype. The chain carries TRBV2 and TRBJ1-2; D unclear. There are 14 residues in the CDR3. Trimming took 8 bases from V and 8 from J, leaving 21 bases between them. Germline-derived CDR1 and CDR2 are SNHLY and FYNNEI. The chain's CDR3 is CASSPADVIRGYTF. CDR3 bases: TGTGCCAGCTCCCCGGCGGACGTTATCAGAGGCTACACCTTC.

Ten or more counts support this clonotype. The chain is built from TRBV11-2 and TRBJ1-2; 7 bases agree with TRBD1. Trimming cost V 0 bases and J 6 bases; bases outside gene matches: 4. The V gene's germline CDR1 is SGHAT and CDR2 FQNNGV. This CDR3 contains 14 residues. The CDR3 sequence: CASSLETGLDGYTF. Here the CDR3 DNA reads TGTGCCAGCAGCTTAGAGACAGGGCTCGATGGCTACACCTTC. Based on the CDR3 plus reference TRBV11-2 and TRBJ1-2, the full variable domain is EAGVAQSPRYKIIEKRQSVAFWCNPISGHATLYWYQQILGQGPKLLIQFQNNGVVDDSQLPKDRFSAERLKGVDSTLKIQPAKLEDSAVYLCASSLETGLDGYTFGSGTRLTVV.

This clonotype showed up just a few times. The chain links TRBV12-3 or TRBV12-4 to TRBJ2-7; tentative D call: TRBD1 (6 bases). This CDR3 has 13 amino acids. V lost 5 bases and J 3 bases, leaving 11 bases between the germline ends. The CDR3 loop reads CASSASDSYEQYF. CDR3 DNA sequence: TGTGCCAGCAGTGCCTCGGACAGCTACGAGCAGTACTTC.

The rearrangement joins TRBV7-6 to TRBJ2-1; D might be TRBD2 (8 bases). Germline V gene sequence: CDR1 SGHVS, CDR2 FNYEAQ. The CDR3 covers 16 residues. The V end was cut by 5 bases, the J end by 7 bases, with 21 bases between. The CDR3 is CASSPLAGGQFNEQFF. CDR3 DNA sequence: TGTGCCAGCAGCCCACTGGCGGGGGGACAGTTTAATGAGCAGTTCTTC.

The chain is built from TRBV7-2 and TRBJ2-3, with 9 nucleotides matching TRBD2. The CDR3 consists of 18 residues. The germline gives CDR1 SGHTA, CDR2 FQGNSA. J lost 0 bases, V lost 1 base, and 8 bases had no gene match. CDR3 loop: CASSLVLAGFYSTDTQYF. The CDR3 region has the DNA TGTGCCAGCAGCTTAGTACTAGCGGGCTTTTATAGCACAGATACGCAGTATTTT. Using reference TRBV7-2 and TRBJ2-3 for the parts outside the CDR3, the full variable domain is GAGVSQSPSNKVTEKGKDVELRCDPISGHTALYWYRQSLGQGLEFLIYFQGNSAPDKSGLPSDRFSAERTGGSVSTLTIQRTQQEDSAVYLCASSLVLAGFYSTDTQYFGPGTRLTVL.

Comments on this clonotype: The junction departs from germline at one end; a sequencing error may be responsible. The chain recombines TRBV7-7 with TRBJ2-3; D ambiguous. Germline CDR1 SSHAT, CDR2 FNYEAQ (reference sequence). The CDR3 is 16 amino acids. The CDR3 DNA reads TGTGCTAGCAGCTTAGGCCCCGAATTAGAGCAAGATACGCAGTATTTT. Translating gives CASSLGPELEQDTQYF.

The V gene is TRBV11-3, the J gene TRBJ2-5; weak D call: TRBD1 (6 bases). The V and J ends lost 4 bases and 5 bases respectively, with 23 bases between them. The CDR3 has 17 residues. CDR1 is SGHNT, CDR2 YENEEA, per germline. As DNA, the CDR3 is TGTGCCAGCAGCTCAGAGTCTAGGGGGTTTCCCCTGGAGACCCAGTACTTC. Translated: CASSSESRGFPLETQYF.

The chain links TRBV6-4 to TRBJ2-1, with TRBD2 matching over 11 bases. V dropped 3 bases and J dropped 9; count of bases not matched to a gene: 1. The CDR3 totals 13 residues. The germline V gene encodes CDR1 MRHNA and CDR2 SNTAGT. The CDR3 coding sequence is TGTGCCAGCAGTGAACTAGCGGGGGTTGAGCAGTTCTTC. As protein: CASSELAGVEQFF.

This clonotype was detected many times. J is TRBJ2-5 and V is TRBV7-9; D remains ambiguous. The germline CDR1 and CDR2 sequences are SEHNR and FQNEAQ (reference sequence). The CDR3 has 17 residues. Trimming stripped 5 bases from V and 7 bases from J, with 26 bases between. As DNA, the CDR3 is TGTGCCAGCAGCCAACCTCACCCCCCCGGTGACAAGGGGACCCAGTACTTC. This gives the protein CASSQPHPPGDKGTQYF.

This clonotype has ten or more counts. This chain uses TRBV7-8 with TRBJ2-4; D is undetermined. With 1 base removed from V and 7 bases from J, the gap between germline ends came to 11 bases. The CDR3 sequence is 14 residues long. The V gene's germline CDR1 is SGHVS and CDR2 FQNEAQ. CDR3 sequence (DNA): TGTGCCAGCAGCTTAGGGCAGAAATGGAACATTCAGTACTTC. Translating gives CASSLGQKWNIQYF.

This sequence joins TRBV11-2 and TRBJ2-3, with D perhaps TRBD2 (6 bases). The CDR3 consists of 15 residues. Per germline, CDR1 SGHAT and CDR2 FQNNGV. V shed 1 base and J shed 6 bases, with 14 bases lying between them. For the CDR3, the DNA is TGTGCCAGCAGCTTAGGGGGCCGGGACTCCGATACGCAGTATTTT. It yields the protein CASSLGGRDSDTQYF.

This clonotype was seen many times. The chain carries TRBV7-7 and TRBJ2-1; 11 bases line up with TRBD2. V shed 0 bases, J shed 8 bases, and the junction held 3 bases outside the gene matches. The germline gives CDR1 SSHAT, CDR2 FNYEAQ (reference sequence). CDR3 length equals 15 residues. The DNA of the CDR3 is TGTGCCAGCAGCTTAGCTAGCGGGGGGGCGCATGAGCAGTTCTTC. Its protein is CASSLASGGAHEQFF.

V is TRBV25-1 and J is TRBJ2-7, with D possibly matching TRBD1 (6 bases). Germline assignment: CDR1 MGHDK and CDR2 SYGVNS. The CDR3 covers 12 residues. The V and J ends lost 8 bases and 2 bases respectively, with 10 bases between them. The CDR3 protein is CASAGQTYEQYF. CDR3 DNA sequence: TGTGCCAGCGCAGGACAGACCTACGAGCAGTACTTC.

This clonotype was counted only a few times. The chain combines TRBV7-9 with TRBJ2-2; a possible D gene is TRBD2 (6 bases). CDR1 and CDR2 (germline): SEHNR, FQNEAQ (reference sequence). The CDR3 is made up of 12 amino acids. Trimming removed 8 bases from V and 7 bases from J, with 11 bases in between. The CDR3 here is CASGGFHGELFF. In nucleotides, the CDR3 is TGTGCCAGCGGGGGGTTCCACGGGGAGCTGTTTTTT.

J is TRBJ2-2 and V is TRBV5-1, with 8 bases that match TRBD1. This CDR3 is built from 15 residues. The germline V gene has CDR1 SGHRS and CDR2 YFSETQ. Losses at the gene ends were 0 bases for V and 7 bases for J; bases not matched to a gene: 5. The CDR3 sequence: CASSLDRTGLGELFF. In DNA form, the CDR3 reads TGCGCCAGCAGCTTGGATCGGACAGGGCTCGGGGAGCTGTTTTTT. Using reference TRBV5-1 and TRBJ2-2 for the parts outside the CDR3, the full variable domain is KAGVTQTPRYLIKTRGQQVTLSCSPISGHRSVSWYQQTPGQGLQFLFEYFSETQRNKGNFPGRFSGRQFSNSRSEMNVSTLELGDSALYLCASSLDRTGLGELFFGEGSRLTVL.

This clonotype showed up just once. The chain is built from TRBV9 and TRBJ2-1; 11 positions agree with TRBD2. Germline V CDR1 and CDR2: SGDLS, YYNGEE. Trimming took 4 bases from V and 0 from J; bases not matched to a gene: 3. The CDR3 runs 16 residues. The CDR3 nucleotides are TGTGCCAGCAGCAAAGGACTAGCGGGCTCCTACAATGAGCAGTTCTTC. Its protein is CASSKGLAGSYNEQFF.

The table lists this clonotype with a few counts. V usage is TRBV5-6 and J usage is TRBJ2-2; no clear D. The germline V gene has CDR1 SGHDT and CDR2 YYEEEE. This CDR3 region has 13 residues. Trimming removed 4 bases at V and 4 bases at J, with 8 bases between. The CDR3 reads CASSLGSTGELFF. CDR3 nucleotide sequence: TGTGCCAGCAGCCTGGGGTCCACCGGGGAGCTGTTTTTT.